The next 32 T cell receptor beta chains were all read from a single sample in a study of T cells of healthy individuals (dated 2018 in TCRdb). Libraries were built with 5' RACE. TCRdb lists the instrument as Illumina MiSeq. TCRdb took the public reads, trimmed them with fastp at Q25, ran MiXCR for clone calling and kept in-frame beta chains. Records with the same CDR3 protein are collapsed into one entry carrying the most frequent genes and DNA. This sample holds 45,000 to 60,000 distinct CDR3 sequences; roughly 14% were observed only once. The ten biggest clones cover 15% to 20% of the sample. These TCRs come from a human donor in good health.

The chain links TRBV3-1 to TRBJ2-7; maybe TRBD2 (6 bases). V was trimmed by 3 bases and J by 3 bases, leaving 9 bases between them. Germline V lookup: CDR1 LGHDT, CDR2 YNNKEL (reference sequence). This CDR3 comprises 13 residues. This CDR3 reads CASSHGDFYEQYF. The CDR3 coding sequence is TGTGCCAGCAGCCACGGGGACTTCTACGAGCAGTACTTC.

This clonotype was seen many times. V gene TRBV6-6 combines with J gene TRBJ1-1; D uncertain. Trimming left V 4 bases short and J 1 base short, with 7 bases between. CDR1 and CDR2 from the germline V gene are MNHNY and SVGAGI (reference sequence). The CDR3 spans 13 residues. The CDR3, as DNA: TGTGCCAGCAGTTTGGCAGGGAACACTGAAGCTTTCTTT. This codes for CASSLAGNTEAFF.

CDR3 protein: CASSHPAGSTDTQYF. DNA of the CDR3: TGCGCCAGCAGCCACCCAGCGGGGAGCACAGATACGCAGTATTTT. V and J are TRBV4-1 and TRBJ2-3, with TRBD2 identical over 7 bases. This CDR3 spans 15 amino acids. The germline CDR1 and CDR2 sequences are MGHRA and YSYEKL. J lost 0 bases, V lost 3 bases, and 3 bases had no gene match.

This clonotype has more than one count but fewer than ten. This chain links TRBV6-6 with TRBJ2-7, with 9 bases fitting TRBD1. The CDR3 contains 15 residues. V shed 2 bases and J 6 bases; nucleotides not matched to a gene: 8. The germline V gene has CDR1 MNHNY and CDR2 SVGAGI (reference sequence). As DNA, the CDR3 is TGTGCCAGCAGTTACGGGGGGGACAGGGTAGGCGAGCAGTACTTC. Translation gives CASSYGGDRVGEQYF.

The genes are TRBV11-2 and TRBJ2-1; 9 nucleotides align to TRBD2. V lost 5 bases to trimming and J lost 5 bases; unmatched junction nucleotides: 7. Germline loops: CDR1 SGHAT, CDR2 FQNNGV. The CDR3 is made up of 15 amino acids. The CDR3 coding sequence is TGTGCCAGCAGCGCCAGCGGGAGGTATCACAATGAGCAGTTCTTC. Protein product: CASSASGRYHNEQFF. Supplemented by reference TRBV11-2 and TRBJ2-1, the full variable domain reads EAGVAQSPRYKIIEKRQSVAFWCNPISGHATLYWYQQILGQGPKLLIQFQNNGVVDDSQLPKDRFSAERLKGVDSTLKIQPAKLEDSAVYLCASSASGRYHNEQFFGPGTRLTVL.

This clonotype was found many times. The chain has TRBV24-1 and TRBJ1-6, with D tentatively TRBD1 (5 bases). Trimming cost V 5 bases and J 5 bases, with 12 bases left between them. Germline loops: CDR1 KGHDR, CDR2 SFDVKD. This CDR3 has 15 residues. CDR3 nucleotides: TGTGCCACCAGTGCCGGCGGGACCCATAATTCACCCCTCCACTTT. Translation gives CATSAGGTHNSPLHF.

Concerning this clonotype: One base away lies a much larger clone, so this may be a sequencing read error. CDR3 amino acids: CASSKDRGGETQYF. CDR3 DNA sequence: TGCGCCAGCAGCAAAGATCGGGGCGGCGAGACCCAGTACTTC. The rearrangement links TRBV4-3 to TRBJ2-5; possibly TRBD1 or TRBD2 for D (5 bases each). Germline CDR1 and CDR2: LGHNA and YSLEER. The length of the CDR3 is 14 residues.

The rearrangement joins TRBV7-7 to TRBJ1-1; D unclear. This CDR3 comprises 13 residues. The germline CDR1 and CDR2 sequences are SSHAT and FNYEAQ (reference sequence). V was shortened by 2 bases and J by 1 base, with 5 bases between the two germline ends. The CDR3 protein is CASSLFSNTEAFF. As DNA, the CDR3 is TGTGCCAGCAGCTTATTCTCGAACACTGAAGCTTTCTTT.

Only a few counts were recorded for this clonotype. This rearrangement joins TRBV5-1 to TRBJ2-3; perhaps TRBD1 as D (5 bases). The V gene lost 4 bases and the J gene lost 0 bases, with 9 bases spanning the gap. The V gene's germline CDR1 is SGHRS and CDR2 YFSETQ. This CDR3 has 14 amino acids. Here the CDR3 reads CASSLRQSTDTQYF. Here the CDR3 DNA reads TGCGCCAGCAGCCTACGACAGAGCACAGATACGCAGTATTTT. Together with reference TRBV5-1 and TRBJ2-3, the CDR3 gives the full variable domain: KAGVTQTPRYLIKTRGQQVTLSCSPISGHRSVSWYQQTPGQGLQFLFEYFSETQRNKGNFPGRFSGRQFSNSRSEMNVSTLELGDSALYLCASSLRQSTDTQYFGPGTRLTVL.

This clonotype was found many times. V gene TRBV6-5 combines with J gene TRBJ1-1; D perhaps matches TRBD1 (5 bases). Germline values: CDR1 MNHEY, CDR2 SVGAGI. The CDR3 extends over 13 amino acids. With 0 bases removed from V and 6 bases from J, the gap between germline ends came to 8 bases. The CDR3 spells CASSYSRGAEAFF. CDR3 coding DNA: TGTGCCAGCAGTTACTCGCGGGGCGCTGAAGCTTTCTTT.

In this sample, this clonotype turned up a few times. The chain has TRBV6-2 or TRBV6-3 and TRBJ2-7; the D gene is possibly TRBD2 (6 bases). Trimming pared 6 bases from V and 2 bases from J, leaving 14 bases between. Germline CDR1 reads MNHEY; CDR2 reads SVGEGT. The CDR3 totals 14 residues. The CDR3 sequence is CASSQRVTTYEQYF. CDR3 DNA sequence: TGTGCCAGCAGCCAGCGGGTCACTACCTACGAGCAGTACTTC.

The V call is TRBV9, the J call TRBJ2-5, with D possibly being TRBD1 or TRBD2 (5 bases each). V dropped 0 bases and J dropped 3 bases, with 9 bases sitting between them. Germline V CDR1 and CDR2: SGDLS, YYNGEE. This CDR3 has 14 amino acids. CDR3 amino acids: CASSVGGVKETQYF. The CDR3 DNA reads TGTGCCAGCAGCGTAGGAGGGGTTAAAGAGACCCAGTACTTC.

The rearrangement links TRBV30 to TRBJ2-2; the match to TRBD1 covers 12 bases. The ends lost 8 bases at V and 5 bases at J; junction bases unmatched: 9. CDR1 and CDR2 from the germline V gene are GTSNPN and SVGIG (reference sequence). The CDR3 loop spans 15 amino acids. Written as DNA, the CDR3 is TGTGCCCGGGGGAGGGACAGGGGGCAAACCGGGGAGCTGTTTTTT. This translates into CARGRDRGQTGELFF.

This clonotype was recorded at least ten times. V gene TRBV4-3 combines with J gene TRBJ1-5, with D possibly being TRBD1 (6 bases). CDR3 length: 16 amino acids. The V and J ends lost 0 bases and 4 bases respectively, with 13 bases between them. Per germline, CDR1 LGHNA and CDR2 YSLEER. CDR3 amino acids: CASSQDLRGGNQPQHF. CDR3 in DNA: TGCGCCAGCAGCCAAGATCTCAGGGGTGGTAATCAGCCCCAGCATTTT.

Comment on this clonotype: Its ends do not fully match the called genes, so a read error is possible. The chain has TRBV28 and TRBJ2-1, with no clear D. The germline CDR1 and CDR2 sequences are MDHEN and SYDVKM. This CDR3 contains 14 residues. The CDR3 DNA follows: TGTGCCAGCAGTTCCCTACAAGGGAAGAATGAGCAGTTATTC. Protein product: CASSSLQGKNEQLF.

This clonotype rates as medium-sized. The gene calls are TRBV20-1 and TRBJ1-3, with D perhaps matching TRBD1 (6 bases). The CDR3 totals 13 residues. Germline V lookup: CDR1 DFQATT, CDR2 SNEGSKA (reference sequence). Trimming took off 5 bases at V and 4 bases at J, with 12 bases between the two ends. The CDR3 sequence: CSASQGTGNTIYF. DNA of the CDR3: TGCAGTGCTTCACAGGGTACCGGAAACACCATATATTTT.

In its sample, this clonotype was seen a few times. V is TRBV10-3 and J is TRBJ2-1; D unclear. V was shortened by 6 bases and J by 5 bases, with 8 bases between the two germline ends. From germline, CDR1 is ENHRY and CDR2 SYGVKD. The CDR3 runs 12 residues. The CDR3 DNA sequence: TGTGCCATCAGGGGGTTAGACAATGAGCAGTTCTTC. It encodes CAIRGLDNEQFF.

Notes on this clonotype: A read error may produce the germline difference seen at one junction end. The rearrangement links TRBV4-3 to TRBJ1-5; D possibly corresponds to TRBD1 (5 bases). The CDR3 is 14 residues long. Per germline, CDR1 LGHNA and CDR2 YSLEER. The CDR3 sequence: CASSRDRLNQPQHF. The CDR3 DNA follows: TGTGCCAGCAGCCGCGACAGATTGAATCAGCCCCAGCATTTT.

The rearrangement uses TRBV2 and TRBJ1-5; no definite D call. The CDR3 is made up of 15 amino acids. Looked up from germline, CDR1 is SNHLY and CDR2 is FYNNEI. Trimming took 2 bases from V and 5 from J, leaving 13 bases between them. CDR3 region: CASSEQTSGYQPQHF. The CDR3, as DNA: TGTGCCAGCAGTGAACAAACGAGTGGGTATCAGCCCCAGCATTTT. The entire variable domain, with the rest obtained from reference TRBV2 and TRBJ1-5, is as follows: EPEVTQTPSHQVTQMGQEVILRCVPISNHLYFYWYRQILGQKVEFLVSFYNNEISEKSEIFDDQFSVERPDGSNFTLKIRSTKLEDSAMYFCASSEQTSGYQPQHFGDGTRLSIL.

Ten or more counts support this clonotype. This rearrangement joins TRBV29-1 to TRBJ2-3; D unclear. Germline V gene data show CDR1 as SQVTM and CDR2 as ANQGSEA. This CDR3 contains 10 residues. V lost 5 bases and J 0 bases, leaving 0 bases between the germline ends. The CDR3 region has the DNA TGCAGCGTTAGCACAGATACGCAGTATTTT. Protein sequence: CSVSTDTQYF.

This clonotype turned up a few times. The V call is TRBV2, the J call TRBJ1-1; D remains unclear. The length of the CDR3 is 13 residues. Germline assignment: CDR1 SNHLY and CDR2 FYNNEI. V was cut by 2 bases and J by 5 bases, with 9 bases left in between. The CDR3 region is CASSEPRRTEAFF. DNA of the CDR3: TGTGCCAGCAGTGAACCGCGAAGGACTGAAGCTTTCTTT.

The V gene is TRBV6-2 or TRBV6-3, the J gene TRBJ2-3; D unresolved. The germline CDR1 and CDR2 sequences are MNHEY and SVGEGT. This CDR3 has 15 residues. The V end was cut by 2 bases, the J end by 2 bases, with 11 bases between. The CDR3 sequence is CASSYRLPPTDTQYF. As DNA, the CDR3 is TGTGCCAGCAGTTACCGACTTCCTCCCACAGATACGCAGTATTTT.

This clonotype was seen ten or more times. V is TRBV4-1 and J is TRBJ2-1; unclear D gene. V was pared by 0 bases and J by 7 bases, with 7 bases between. The CDR3 spans 13 residues. Germline V CDR1 and CDR2: MGHRA, YSYEKL. The chain's CDR3 is CASSQDYSNEQFF. The CDR3 DNA is TGCGCCAGCAGCCAAGATTATTCTAATGAGCAGTTCTTC.

This clonotype was detected many times. V gene TRBV6-2 or TRBV6-3 combines with J gene TRBJ1-2; the match to TRBD1 covers 7 bases. The CDR3 contains 15 residues. Germline CDR1 MNHEY, CDR2 SVGEGT. V dropped 11 bases and J dropped 4; count of bases not matched to a gene: 16. As DNA, the CDR3 is TGTGCCGGGTTTTCTCCGGGACAGCCAGTCTATGGCTACACCTTC. The encoded protein is CAGFSPGQPVYGYTF.

This clonotype has more than one count but fewer than ten. The CDR3 DNA reads as TGTGCCAGTAGTGCCCCACAGGAGAATCAGCCCCAGCATTTT. This encodes CASSAPQENQPQHF. The genes are TRBV19 and TRBJ1-5; maybe TRBD1 (5 bases). Trimming shortened V by 5 bases and J by 4 bases, and 12 bases separated the two germline ends. CDR1 and CDR2 from the germline V gene are LNHDA and SQIVND (reference sequence). This CDR3 region has 14 residues.

This clonotype was seen more than once but under ten times. This rearrangement joins TRBV24-1 to TRBJ2-1; TRBD1 matches 9 bases. This CDR3 has 16 residues. The ends lost 4 bases at V and 5 bases at J; junction bases unmatched: 8. Germline V lookup: CDR1 KGHDR, CDR2 SFDVKD. CDR3 bases: TGTGCCACCAGTGACTCAACAGGGGGCACGAACAATGAGCAGTTCTTC. Amino acid sequence: CATSDSTGGTNNEQFF.

This clonotype showed up many times. The chain couples TRBV29-1 to TRBJ2-1, with D possibly being TRBD2 (5 bases). V gave up 3 bases and J gave up 10 bases, with 13 bases separating them. Germline lookup yields CDR1 SQVTM and CDR2 ANQGSEA. The CDR3 consists of 12 residues. The CDR3 DNA reads TGCAGCGTTGAGGACTTTCCTAAAGAGCAGTTCTTC. This codes for CSVEDFPKEQFF.

This rearrangement joins TRBV3-1 to TRBJ2-4, with D maybe TRBD1 (5 bases). V lost 1 base and J lost 0, with 16 bases in between. Germline V CDR1 and CDR2: LGHDT, YNNKEL (reference sequence). This CDR3 is built from 18 residues. The CDR3 DNA reads TGTGCCAGCAGCCAAGTCAGGGCCTCGGTCCTAGCCAAAAACATTCAGTACTTC. This encodes CASSQVRASVLAKNIQYF.

This clonotype was counted at least ten times. The rearrangement uses TRBV12-5 and TRBJ2-1; 8 bases align to TRBD2. The CDR3 extends over 17 amino acids. Unmatched junction bases numbered 13, after V lost 6 bases and J lost 3 bases. The V gene's germline CDR1 is LGHNT and CDR2 FRNRAP. The CDR3 reads CASGREGLAGLYNEQFF. The CDR3 region has the DNA TGTGCTAGTGGCCGCGAGGGGCTAGCGGGCCTCTACAATGAGCAGTTCTTC.

In its sample, this clonotype was seen a few times. The rearrangement links TRBV5-6 to TRBJ2-1; D is unresolved. In germline, CDR1 is SGHDT, CDR2 YYEEEE. The CDR3 is 15 amino acids. Trimming removed 2 bases at V and 7 bases at J, with 16 bases between. CDR3 sequence reads: CASSFVTVGKNEQFF. CDR3 sequence (DNA): TGTGCCAGCAGCTTTGTAACAGTTGGAAAGAATGAGCAGTTCTTC. Filled out from reference TRBV5-6 and TRBJ2-1, the complete variable domain reads DAGVTQSPTHLIKTRGQQVTLRCSPKSGHDTVSWYQQALGQGPQFIFQYYEEEERQRGNFPDRFSGHQFPNYSSELNVNALLLGDSALYLCASSFVTVGKNEQFFGPGTRLTVL.

CDR3: CATSRDSGRTDTQYF. CDR3 nucleotide sequence: TGTGCCACCAGCAGAGATAGCGGGAGGACAGATACGCAGTATTTT. The chain employs TRBV15 and TRBJ2-3; TRBD2 matches 10 bases. Per germline, CDR1 LNHNV and CDR2 YYDKDF (reference sequence). J lost 3 bases, V lost 0 bases, and 0 bases had no gene match. The length of the CDR3 is 15 residues.

The chain joins TRBV7-9 to TRBJ2-1, with no clear D. Between the trimmed V and J ends, which lost 2 bases and 10 bases, there was a span of 12 bases. The CDR3 is 13 amino acids. Per the germline V gene, CDR1 is SEHNR and CDR2 is FQNEAQ (reference sequence). The CDR3, as DNA: TGTGCCAGCAGCTTAAGTGAAGGCAGAGAGCAGTTCTTC. The encoded protein is CASSLSEGREQFF.